Below are 6 T cell receptor beta chains sequenced from a single sample in a study of shared clonotypes between healthy human individuals. Some clones are missing from TCRdb's copy, which holds only in-frame ones; the method was immunoSEQ multiplex PCR. The repertoire holds roughly 500,000 clones, with around 74% as singletons. The material sequenced was PBMCs. All receptors come from a woman between 40 and 55 years old in good health. Some clones in this sample may be carry-over from other donors' samples.

This sequence joins TRBV7-2 and TRBJ2-1; TRBD2 matches at 11 bases. This CDR3 has 16 residues. Germline V lookup: CDR1 SGHTA, CDR2 FQGNSA. V dropped 0 bases and J dropped 7; count of bases not matched to a gene: 5. This CDR3 is CASSLARSSGRNEQFF. The DNA of the CDR3 is TGTGCCAGCAGCTTAGCAAGGTCTAGCGGGAGGAATGAGCAGTTCTTC.

V and J are TRBV5-4 and TRBJ2-3, with 9 positions matching TRBD2. Trimming took 4 bases from V and 0 from J; bases not matched to a gene: 9. The CDR3 contains 17 residues. Germline CDR1 is SGHNT and CDR2 is YYREEE (reference sequence). CDR3 sequence: CASSRGGLAASTDTQYF. In DNA, the CDR3 is TGTGCCAGCAGCCGGGGGGGACTAGCAGCTAGCACAGATACGCAGTATTTT.

The chain uses TRBV6-1 and TRBJ2-1, with D perhaps TRBD2 (7 bases). V was shortened by 1 base and J by 4 bases, with 14 bases between the two germline ends. The CDR3 is 16 amino acids. The germline CDR1 and CDR2 sequences are MNHNS and SASEGT. The CDR3 bases are TGTGCCAGCAGTGAAGTCCCAGCGGGGACATACAATGAGCAGTTCTTC. Protein product: CASSEVPAGTYNEQFF.

This chain links TRBV19 with TRBJ2-6; no clear D gene. Germline values: CDR1 LNHDA, CDR2 SQIVND (reference sequence). V gave up 0 bases and J gave up 0 bases, with 6 bases separating them. The CDR3 has 16 amino acids. Here the CDR3 DNA reads TGTGCCAGTAGTATAGATAGTTACTCTGGGGCCAACGTCCTGACTTTC. The encoded protein is CASSIDSYSGANVLTF.

V is TRBV10-3 and J is TRBJ2-7, with D maybe TRBD2 (6 bases). CDR1 and CDR2 (germline): ENHRY, SYGVKD. This CDR3 is built from 15 residues. Trimming shortened V by 6 bases and J by 7 bases, and 22 bases separated the two germline ends. CDR3 DNA: TGTGCCATCAGGGGTTCCGGGACTCCCTATAGGGAGCAGTACTTC. Translation gives CAIRGSGTPYREQYF.

The chain combines TRBV27 with TRBJ1-5; D perhaps matches TRBD1 (6 bases). V was pared by 4 bases and J by 1 base, with 11 bases between. Germline CDR1 is MNHEY and CDR2 is SMNVEV (reference sequence). The CDR3 runs 15 residues. CDR3: CASSSQGLSNQPQHF. The CDR3 DNA sequence: TGTGCCAGCAGTTCGCAGGGGTTGAGCAATCAGCCCCAGCATTTT.